The 28 T cell receptor beta chains given below trace back to one sample, sequenced in a study of response to subunit inactivated influenza vaccine. TCRdb processed the RT-PCR reads anew with MiXCR; each CDR3 protein has one entry. This table has around 480,000 distinct CDR3 sequences, roughly 9.8% appearing once. Sequenced material: PBMCs from blood, taken about 40 days after vaccination. The receptors were gathered from a man aged 50-60 years who received an inactivated influenza vaccine.

In its sample, this clonotype was seen a few times. V and J are TRBV20-1 and TRBJ1-4; 8 bases agree with TRBD1. The CDR3 extends over 11 amino acids. Germline lookup yields CDR1 DFQATT and CDR2 SNEGSKA (reference sequence). V lost 8 bases to trimming and J lost 8 bases; unmatched junction nucleotides: 4. CDR3 DNA sequence: TGCAGTCCCGGGACAGGCGAAAAACTGTTTTTT. Residues: CSPGTGEKLFF.

This clonotype has more than one count but fewer than ten. V gene TRBV2 combines with J gene TRBJ1-5; unclear D gene. Germline CDR1 reads SNHLY; CDR2 reads FYNNEI. The germline V and J ends were trimmed by 6 bases and 3 bases, with 12 bases remaining between them. This CDR3 region has 14 residues. CDR3 amino acids: CASRREMNNQPQHF. In nucleotides, the CDR3 is TGTGCCAGCAGGCGAGAGATGAACAATCAGCCCCAGCATTTT.

This clonotype was counted many times. The V call is TRBV27, the J call TRBJ2-7; 11 bases line up with TRBD2. The V and J ends lost 5 bases and 4 bases, in that order; junction bases with no gene match: 7. The germline gives CDR1 MNHEY, CDR2 SMNVEV (reference sequence). CDR3 size: 15 residues. As DNA, the CDR3 is TGTGCCAGCAGTCGCCCGGGACTAGCGGAATACGAGCAGTACTTC. Residues: CASSRPGLAEYEQYF.

As regards this clonotype: A read error may be the cause here, since a much bigger clone is one base away. Here the CDR3 reads CASSEGGIYNEQFF. Here the CDR3 DNA reads TGTGCCAGCAGCGAGGGGGGTATATACAATGAGCAGTTCTTC. The V gene is TRBV7-2, the J gene TRBJ2-1; D may be TRBD1 or TRBD2 (6 bases each). CDR1 is SGHTA, CDR2 FQGNSA, per germline. The germline V and J ends were trimmed by 5 bases and 4 bases, with 12 bases remaining between them. This CDR3 contains 14 residues. The full variable domain, completed using reference TRBV7-2 and TRBJ2-1, is GAGVSQSPSNKVTEKGKDVELRCDPISGHTALYWYRQSLGQGLEFLIYFQGNSAPDKSGLPSDRFSAERTGGSVSTLTIQRTQQEDSAVYLCASSEGGIYNEQFFGPGTRLTVL.

The chain carries TRBV18 and TRBJ2-1; 10 bases are a match to TRBD2. In germline, CDR1 is KGHSH, CDR2 LQKENI. This CDR3 is built from 15 residues. Trimming at V came to 5 bases and at J to 6 bases, leaving 7 bases not matched to a gene. CDR3 in DNA: TGTGCCAGCTCATCCCTAGCGGGGGCCAGCAATGAGCAGTTCTTC. Protein sequence: CASSSLAGASNEQFF.

About this clonotype: Compared with germline, one end of the junction differs, possibly owing to a read error. This chain links TRBV7-8 with TRBJ2-5, with D possibly matching TRBD2 (6 bases). CDR1 SGHVS and CDR2 FQNEAQ come from the germline V gene. This CDR3 is 15 amino acids long. CDR3 nucleotides: TGTGCCAGCAGTTTAGGAGTGCGGGATCAAGAGACCCAGTACTTC. It encodes CASSLGVRDQETQYF.

This clonotype was observed a few times. The chain recombines TRBV29-1 with TRBJ2-1; D is ambiguous. Trimming removed 1 base from V and 0 bases from J, with 7 bases in between. The CDR3 is 14 residues long. From germline, CDR1 is SQVTM and CDR2 ANQGSEA. The CDR3 DNA reads TGCAGCGTTGAAGGTGGTTTCTCCTACAATGAGCAGTTCTTC. Protein sequence: CSVEGGFSYNEQFF.

This clonotype was observed at least ten times. This chain joins TRBV6-5 and TRBJ2-7; D is possibly TRBD1 (5 bases). CDR1 is MNHEY, CDR2 SVGAGI, per germline. The CDR3 runs to 12 residues. Deletions cut 4 bases from V and 4 bases from J, with 8 bases between. Written as DNA, the CDR3 is TGTGCCAGCAGTTGGGGCCCTTACGAGCAGTACTTC. It yields the protein CASSWGPYEQYF.

This clonotype was recorded at least ten times. V is TRBV5-1 and J is TRBJ1-2; 10 bases are a match to TRBD1. Per germline, CDR1 SGHRS and CDR2 YFSETQ. The V gene end was trimmed by 4 bases and the J gene end by 7 bases; junction bases not matched to a gene: 13. This CDR3 is 16 amino acids long. The CDR3: CASSPGQGVSLGGYTF. The CDR3 bases are TGCGCCAGCAGCCCAGGACAGGGGGTGTCTCTGGGTGGCTACACCTTC.

The chain joins TRBV25-1 to TRBJ2-7, with a weak D call TRBD2 (5 bases). Per the germline V gene, CDR1 is MGHDK and CDR2 is SYGVNS. V dropped 6 bases and J dropped 5 bases, with 20 bases sitting between them. The CDR3 runs to 15 residues. CDR3 nucleotides: TGTGCCAGCAGACCCCCGGCGGGTTCAAACAACGAGCAGTACTTC. As protein: CASRPPAGSNNEQYF.

This chain links TRBV5-1 with TRBJ2-2; 10 bases are a match to TRBD1. The CDR3 spans 15 residues. J was trimmed by 6 bases and V by 4 bases; bases with no gene match: 6. Germline CDR1 reads SGHRS; CDR2 reads YFSETQ. Here the CDR3 DNA reads TGCGCCAGCAGCGGGGAGGACAGGGGGTCCGGGGAGCTGTTTTTT. Amino acid sequence: CASSGEDRGSGELFF.

J is TRBJ2-1 and V is TRBV6-2 or TRBV6-3; 8 positions match TRBD2. Trimming took 6 bases from V and 12 from J; bases not matched to a gene: 16. Germline lookup yields CDR1 MNHEY and CDR2 SVGEGT. The CDR3 covers 15 residues. Here the CDR3 DNA reads TGTGCCAGCAGAGACCCGGGACTAGACAATGAGGGGCAGTTCTTC. Translated, it gives CASRDPGLDNEGQFF.

The chain combines TRBV28 with TRBJ1-5, with 7 bases matching TRBD1. J gave up 4 bases and V 6 bases, and 12 bases lay outside the gene matches. Germline V gene sequence: CDR1 MDHEN, CDR2 SYDVKM. The length of the CDR3 is 16 residues. CDR3 loop: CASREGYRGRNQPQHF. The CDR3 DNA sequence: TGTGCCAGCAGAGAGGGGTACAGGGGTCGGAATCAGCCCCAGCATTTT.

The CDR3 sequence: CASSFLPGEYNEQFF. Written as DNA, the CDR3 is TGTGCCAGCAGTTTCCTTCCGGGGGAGTACAATGAGCAGTTCTTC. The chain couples TRBV12-3 or TRBV12-4 to TRBJ2-1; the D gene is possibly TRBD2 (6 bases). The CDR3 runs 15 residues. V dropped 3 bases and J dropped 4 bases, with 13 bases sitting between them.

This clonotype came up many times. This chain uses TRBV12-3 or TRBV12-4 with TRBJ2-1; D gene uncertain. Trimming pared 7 bases from V and 6 bases from J, leaving 13 bases between. CDR3 length equals 13 residues. CDR3 in DNA: TGTGCCAGCACCCCTAATCGAATCAATGAGCAGTTCTTC. It codes for CASTPNRINEQFF.

This clonotype was seen a handful of times. J is TRBJ1-5 and V is TRBV28, with D maybe TRBD1 (6 bases). Germline-derived CDR1 and CDR2 are MDHEN and SYDVKM. V shed 9 bases and J shed 5 bases, with 20 bases lying between them. This CDR3 has 15 residues. CDR3 loop: CASKAQGGGYQPQHF. CDR3 nucleotide sequence: TGTGCCAGTAAAGCACAGGGTGGGGGGTATCAGCCCCAGCATTTT.

This clonotype was seen at least ten times. The chain has TRBV29-1 and TRBJ2-3; 8 nucleotides agree with TRBD1. The trim removed 6 bases at V and 2 bases at J, leaving 10 bases unmatched. This CDR3 contains 15 residues. The germline V gene has CDR1 SQVTM and CDR2 ANQGSEA. The CDR3 bases are TGCAGCGTGGACGACGGGACAGGACACACAGATACGCAGTATTTT. Its protein product is CSVDDGTGHTDTQYF.

The rearrangement joins TRBV12-3 or TRBV12-4 to TRBJ1-6, with 9 bases aligning to TRBD1. V dropped 6 bases and J dropped 9; count of bases not matched to a gene: 6. The CDR3 has 14 residues. The CDR3 here is CASSRTGGASPLHF. The CDR3 DNA is TGTGCCAGCAGCCGCACAGGGGGCGCTTCACCCCTCCACTTT.

This clonotype was detected only a few times. The V gene is TRBV6-1, the J gene TRBJ1-3; 7 bases align to TRBD1. There are 15 residues in the CDR3. Per the germline V gene, CDR1 is MNHNS and CDR2 is SASEGT. With 8 bases clipped from V and 6 bases from J, the junction kept 13 bases outside the gene matches. The CDR3 region has the DNA TGTGCCAGCGGTCAGGGGGTCCGGCGAGAAAACACCATATATTTT. Amino acids: CASGQGVRRENTIYF.

This clonotype was counted a few times. V and J are TRBV7-6 and TRBJ2-5, with D uncertain. Germline V gene sequence: CDR1 SGHVS, CDR2 FNYEAQ. V was cut by 3 bases and J by 2 bases, with 22 bases left in between. CDR3 length: 18 amino acids. The CDR3 bases are TGTGCCAGCAGCTTCGCGGTTACGGTGCCTTTCTCACAAGAGACCCAGTACTTC. Protein: CASSFAVTVPFSQETQYF.

The table lists this clonotype with a few counts. This chain connects TRBV12-3 or TRBV12-4 to TRBJ2-7; D tentatively fits TRBD1 or TRBD2 (5 bases each). The CDR3 length is 17 residues. The ends were cut back, 3 bases at V and 5 bases at J, with 23 bases in the middle. The CDR3 coding sequence is TGTGCCAGCAGTTTTGGGCTTTCAGGGATTAGCGTAAACGAGCAGTACTTC. Translation: CASSFGLSGISVNEQYF.

There are a few counts of this clonotype. V usage is TRBV5-1 and J usage is TRBJ2-1, with 8 bases identical to TRBD2. The length of the CDR3 is 15 residues. The germline V gene encodes CDR1 SGHRS and CDR2 YFSETQ. Germline trimming cut 0 bases from V and 9 bases from J; bases unmatched to any gene: 8. The CDR3 DNA sequence: TGCGCCAGCAGCTTGGGAACGGGGGGGCCAAGTGAGCAGTTCTTC. Protein sequence: CASSLGTGGPSEQFF.

This clonotype was detected a few times. The chain's CDR3 is CASSGRTGRVGNQPQHF. The CDR3 DNA is TGTGCCAGCAGTGGAAGGACAGGGAGGGTCGGCAATCAGCCCCAGCATTTT. The gene calls are TRBV6-1 and TRBJ1-5; 8 nucleotides agree with TRBD1. CDR3 length: 17 amino acids. The J segment lost 2 bases and the V segment lost 4 bases, leaving 10 bases of the junction unmatched. CDR1 and CDR2 (germline): MNHNS, SASEGT.

This clonotype has more than one count but fewer than ten. The gene calls are TRBV5-1 and TRBJ2-1, with D perhaps matching TRBD2 (6 bases). The CDR3 sequence is 17 residues long. Trimming cost V 1 base and J 0 bases, with 14 bases left between them. CDR1 SGHRS and CDR2 YFSETQ come from the germline V gene. The DNA of the CDR3 is TGCGCCAGCAGCTTGCATGGCCAGACTAGCTCCTACAATGAGCAGTTCTTC. Translated, it gives CASSLHGQTSSYNEQFF.

Many counts were recorded for this clonotype. In nucleotides, the CDR3 is TGCAGTGCTAGATCCAGCCAAGAGACCCAGTACTTC. It yields the protein CSARSSQETQYF. The J gene is TRBJ2-5, the V gene TRBV20-1; D gene uncertain. The CDR3 covers 12 residues. The germline V gene encodes CDR1 DFQATT and CDR2 SNEGSKA (reference sequence). The germline V and J ends were trimmed by 2 bases and 1 base, with 5 bases remaining between them.

The chain has TRBV4-2 and TRBJ1-6; D is perhaps TRBD1 (5 bases). V lost 1 base and J 10 bases, leaving 17 bases between the germline ends. Germline V gene data show CDR1 as LGHNA and CDR2 as YNFKEQ. The CDR3 is made up of 16 amino acids. The CDR3 sequence: CASSQGNGGWDSPLHF. In DNA, the CDR3 is TGTGCCAGCAGCCAAGGCAATGGGGGGTGGGACTCACCCCTCCACTTT.

The rearrangement links TRBV4-3 to TRBJ2-2, with 9 bases fitting TRBD2. The V gene's germline CDR1 is LGHNA and CDR2 YSLEER. This CDR3 has 17 residues. V shed 3 bases and J 0 bases; nucleotides not matched to a gene: 5. Here the CDR3 reads CASSHRPSGANTGELFF. CDR3 DNA sequence: TGCGCCAGCAGCCATAGGCCTAGCGGGGCGAACACCGGGGAGCTGTTTTTT.

The chain carries TRBV6-5 and TRBJ2-5; weak D call: TRBD1 (6 bases). The germline CDR1 and CDR2 sequences are MNHEY and SVGAGI. The V end was cut by 7 bases, the J end by 6 bases, with 15 bases between. This CDR3 comprises 13 residues. DNA for the CDR3: TGTGCCAGCATTATCAGGGGAGCGAAGACCCAGTACTTC. As protein: CASIIRGAKTQYF.